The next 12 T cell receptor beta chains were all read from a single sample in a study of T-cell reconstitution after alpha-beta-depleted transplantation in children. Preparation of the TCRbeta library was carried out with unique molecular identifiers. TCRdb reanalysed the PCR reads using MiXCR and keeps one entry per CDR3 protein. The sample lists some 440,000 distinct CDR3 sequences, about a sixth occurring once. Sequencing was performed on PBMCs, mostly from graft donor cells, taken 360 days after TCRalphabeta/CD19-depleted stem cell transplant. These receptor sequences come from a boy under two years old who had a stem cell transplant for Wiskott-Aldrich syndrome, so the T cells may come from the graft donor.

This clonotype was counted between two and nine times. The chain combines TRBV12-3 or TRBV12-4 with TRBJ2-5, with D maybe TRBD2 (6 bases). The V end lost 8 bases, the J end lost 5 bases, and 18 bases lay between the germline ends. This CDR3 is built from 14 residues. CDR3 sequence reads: CASAHGGSRETQYF. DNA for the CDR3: TGTGCCAGCGCCCACGGGGGATCCAGGGAGACCCAGTACTTC.

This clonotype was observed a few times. The CDR3 nucleotides read TGTGCCAGCAGTTACTCAAGGGGGCGGGGGGAGACCCAGTACTTC. This sequence encodes CASSYSRGRGETQYF. The genes are TRBV6-5 and TRBJ2-5; either TRBD1 or TRBD2 may fit D (7 bases each). The CDR3 sequence is 15 residues long. V dropped 0 bases and J dropped 5 bases, with 13 bases sitting between them. Germline V gives CDR1 MNHEY, CDR2 SVGAGI.

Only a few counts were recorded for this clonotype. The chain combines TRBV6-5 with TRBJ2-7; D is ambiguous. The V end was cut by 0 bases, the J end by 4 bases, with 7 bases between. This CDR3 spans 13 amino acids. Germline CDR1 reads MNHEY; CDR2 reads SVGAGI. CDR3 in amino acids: CASSYSSRYEQYF. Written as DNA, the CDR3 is TGTGCCAGCAGTTACTCGAGTAGGTACGAGCAGTACTTC.

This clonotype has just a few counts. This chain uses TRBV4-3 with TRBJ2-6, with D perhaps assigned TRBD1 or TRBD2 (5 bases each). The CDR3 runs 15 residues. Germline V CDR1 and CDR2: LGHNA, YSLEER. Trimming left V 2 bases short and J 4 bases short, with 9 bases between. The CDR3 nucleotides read TGCGCCAGCAGCCAACCCGGGACGGGGGCCAACGTCCTGACTTTC. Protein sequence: CASSQPGTGANVLTF.

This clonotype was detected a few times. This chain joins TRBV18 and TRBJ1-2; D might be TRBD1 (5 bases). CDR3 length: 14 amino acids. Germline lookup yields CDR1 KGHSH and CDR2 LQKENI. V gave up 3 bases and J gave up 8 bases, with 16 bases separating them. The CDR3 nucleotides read TGTGCCAGCTCACCCTCCCTCACAACAGGAGGCTACACCTTC. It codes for CASSPSLTTGGYTF.

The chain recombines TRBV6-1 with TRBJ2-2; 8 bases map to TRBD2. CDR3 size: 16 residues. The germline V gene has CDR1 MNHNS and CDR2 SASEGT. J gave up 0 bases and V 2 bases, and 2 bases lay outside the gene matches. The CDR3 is CASSELAGSNTGELFF. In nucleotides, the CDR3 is TGTGCCAGCAGTGAATTAGCGGGATCGAACACCGGGGAGCTGTTTTTT.

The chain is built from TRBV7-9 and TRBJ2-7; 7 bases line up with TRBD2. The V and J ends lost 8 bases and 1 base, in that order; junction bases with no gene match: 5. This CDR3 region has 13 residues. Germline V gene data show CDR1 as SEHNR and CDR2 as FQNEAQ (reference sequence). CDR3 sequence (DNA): TGTGCCAGCGGGGGGGATGATTCCTACGAGCAGTACTTC. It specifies CASGGDDSYEQYF.

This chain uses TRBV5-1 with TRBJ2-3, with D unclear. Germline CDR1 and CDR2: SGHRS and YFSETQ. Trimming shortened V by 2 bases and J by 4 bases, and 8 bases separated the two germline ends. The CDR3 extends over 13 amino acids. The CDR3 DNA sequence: TGCGCCAGCAGCTTCAATGGGGCAGATACGCAGTATTTT. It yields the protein CASSFNGADTQYF.

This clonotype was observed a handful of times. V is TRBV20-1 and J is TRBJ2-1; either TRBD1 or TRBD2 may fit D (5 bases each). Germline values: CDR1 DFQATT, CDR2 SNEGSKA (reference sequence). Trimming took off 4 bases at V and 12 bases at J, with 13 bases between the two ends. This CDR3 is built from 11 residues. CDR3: CSATGPYVQFF. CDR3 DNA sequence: TGCAGTGCTACGGGACCCTACGTGCAGTTCTTC.

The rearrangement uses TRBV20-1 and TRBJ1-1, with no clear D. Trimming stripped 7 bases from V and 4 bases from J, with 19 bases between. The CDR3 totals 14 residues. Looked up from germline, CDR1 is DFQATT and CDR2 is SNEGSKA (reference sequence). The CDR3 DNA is TGCAGTGGGCCTGCGGTGCGGTGGGGCACTGAAGCTTTCTTT. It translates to CSGPAVRWGTEAFF.

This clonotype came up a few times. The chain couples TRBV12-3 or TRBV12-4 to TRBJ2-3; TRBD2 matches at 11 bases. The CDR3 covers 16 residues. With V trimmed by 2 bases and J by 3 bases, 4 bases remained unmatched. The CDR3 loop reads CASSLPSGRRTDTQYF. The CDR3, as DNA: TGTGCCAGCAGTTTACCTAGCGGGAGGAGGACAGATACGCAGTATTTT.

In DNA form, the CDR3 reads TGTGCCAGCAGCGTACTAGGGGGGGGGACTAGCGGGTACGATGAGCAGTTCTTC. This gives the protein CASSVLGGGTSGYDEQFF. This rearrangement joins TRBV9 to TRBJ2-1, with 12 positions matching TRBD2. The germline V gene has CDR1 SGDLS and CDR2 YYNGEE. The CDR3 extends over 18 amino acids. The V gene end was trimmed by 1 base and the J gene end by 8 bases; junction bases not matched to a gene: 13.